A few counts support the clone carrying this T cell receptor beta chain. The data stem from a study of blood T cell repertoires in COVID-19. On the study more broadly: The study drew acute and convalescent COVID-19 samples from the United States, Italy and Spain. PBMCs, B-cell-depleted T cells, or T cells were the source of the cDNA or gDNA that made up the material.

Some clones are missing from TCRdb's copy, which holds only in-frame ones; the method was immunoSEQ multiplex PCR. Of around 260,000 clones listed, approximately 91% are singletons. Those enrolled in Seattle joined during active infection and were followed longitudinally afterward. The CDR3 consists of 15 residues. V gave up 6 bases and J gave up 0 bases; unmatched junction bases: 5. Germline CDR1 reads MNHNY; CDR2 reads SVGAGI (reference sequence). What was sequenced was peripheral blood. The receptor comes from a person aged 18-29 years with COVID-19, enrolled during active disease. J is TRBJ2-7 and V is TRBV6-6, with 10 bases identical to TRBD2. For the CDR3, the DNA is TGTGCCAGCAGCTCCTGGACTAGCGGCTCCTACGAGCAGTACTTC. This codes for CASSSWTSGSYEQYF.